What follows are 21 T cell receptor beta chains derived from one specimen sequenced in a study of blood T cell repertoires in COVID-19. Clones were read by immunoSEQ multiplex PCR, and TCRdb kept only the in-frame ones, dropping some. The sample records about 110,000 clones, roughly 86% being singletons. Sequencing input: peripheral blood. The origin of the receptors is a man aged 35 to 55 with acute or convalescent COVID-19.

This rearrangement joins TRBV11-1 to TRBJ1-1; 9 bases line up with TRBD1. Trimming took 4 bases from V and 5 from J; bases not matched to a gene: 5. Germline CDR1 is SGHAT and CDR2 is FQDESV (reference sequence). This CDR3 has 14 residues. CDR3 nucleotides: TGTGCCAGCAGCTGGGACAGGGACGGGACTGAAGCTTTCTTT. Translated: CASSWDRDGTEAFF.

The rearrangement uses TRBV6-2 or TRBV6-3 and TRBJ2-7; D unresolved. Germline CDR1 and CDR2: MNHEY and SVGEGT. This CDR3 is built from 16 residues. Trimming removed 6 bases from V and 5 bases from J, with 23 bases in between. CDR3 bases: TGTGCCAGCAGCTCCTCCCTGGGCTCCCAGTTGGACGAGCAGTACTTC. It encodes CASSSSLGSQLDEQYF.

The sample holds one count of this clone. One end of the junction varies from germline; a read error may be responsible. This rearrangement joins TRBV7-7 to TRBJ2-3; 9 bases match TRBD2. The CDR3 spans 15 residues. The germline gives CDR1 SSHAT, CDR2 FNYEAQ (reference sequence). CDR3 bases: TGTGCTAGCAGCTTAGCCGCGGGGGGGCCAAATACGCAGTATTTT. Amino acids: CASSLAAGGPNTQYF.

The V gene is TRBV6-2 or TRBV6-3, the J gene TRBJ1-2; perhaps TRBD1 as D (6 bases). The V gene lost 2 bases and the J gene lost 7 bases, with 8 bases spanning the gap. The germline V gene encodes CDR1 MNHEY and CDR2 SVGEGT. The CDR3 length is 12 residues. CDR3 bases: TGTGCCAGCAGTTACATGGGGGCTGGCTACACCTTC. Its translation: CASSYMGAGYTF.

This chain links TRBV4-3 with TRBJ1-1; D gene ambiguous. This CDR3 comprises 15 residues. Trimming removed 0 bases at V and 4 bases at J, with 12 bases between. Germline V gene lookup returns CDR1 LGHNA and CDR2 YSLEER. CDR3 region: CASSQDRGRITEAFF. The CDR3 bases are TGCGCCAGCAGCCAAGATCGGGGTCGGATCACTGAAGCTTTCTTT.

The J gene is TRBJ1-3, the V gene TRBV6-6, with 12 bases lining up with TRBD1. Germline CDR1 MNHNY, CDR2 SVGAGI (reference sequence). V lost 6 bases, J lost 5 bases, and 2 bases stayed unmatched. The CDR3 runs to 14 residues. The CDR3 DNA follows: TGTGCCAGCAGCCGGGACAGGGGGCGAAACACCATATATTTT. It encodes CASSRDRGRNTIYF.

The chain uses TRBV27 and TRBJ1-6, with D tentatively TRBD1 (5 bases). This CDR3 is 15 amino acids long. V was shortened by 5 bases and J by 8 bases, with 16 bases between the two germline ends. Germline V CDR1 and CDR2: MNHEY, SMNVEV (reference sequence). The CDR3 DNA sequence: TGTGCCAGCAGTGTCTCTTTTCGGGGGGATTCACCCCTCCACTTT. It codes for CASSVSFRGDSPLHF.

This clone was observed a single time. The chain recombines TRBV15 with TRBJ1-2, with D uncertain. The CDR3 totals 16 residues. The germline V gene encodes CDR1 LNHNV and CDR2 YYDKDF (reference sequence). Trimming took off 0 bases at V and 1 base at J, with 12 bases between the two ends. The CDR3 DNA reads as TGTGCCACCAGCAGAGATGCTTACAGCCATAACTATGGCTACACCTTC. Amino acids: CATSRDAYSHNYGYTF.

This clone appeared once. The chain recombines TRBV10-2 with TRBJ2-3; TRBD1 matches 11 bases. This CDR3 has 15 amino acids. CDR1 and CDR2 (germline): WSHSY, SAAADI. V was clipped by 5 bases and J by 5 bases; unmatched bases: 6. CDR3 DNA sequence: TGCGCCAGCAGTCAGGACAGGGGGCAGGTAGATACGCAGTATTTT. Amino acid sequence: CASSQDRGQVDTQYF.

The genes are TRBV11-2 and TRBJ1-2, with D possibly matching TRBD1 (5 bases). The germline gives CDR1 SGHAT, CDR2 FQNNGV. The CDR3 is 13 amino acids. V was cut by 5 bases and J by 5 bases, with 12 bases left in between. For the CDR3, the DNA is TGTGCCAGCAGCACCCGGACATCTTATGGCTACACCTTC. Its translation is CASSTRTSYGYTF.

The chain is built from TRBV3-1 (or the pseudogene TRBV3-2) and TRBJ2-1, with TRBD2 identical over 10 bases. The ends lost 8 bases at V and 0 bases at J; junction bases unmatched: 13. Germline V lookup: CDR1 LGHDT, CDR2 YNNKEL (reference sequence). The CDR3 is made up of 18 amino acids. CDR3 loop: CASGPHLAGVSSYNEQFF. For the CDR3, the DNA is TGTGCCAGCGGGCCCCATCTAGCGGGAGTAAGCTCCTACAATGAGCAGTTCTTC.

This clone was observed a handful of times. The chain is built from TRBV7-6 and TRBJ1-2; the D gene is possibly TRBD1 (5 bases). Germline-derived CDR1 and CDR2 are SGHVS and FNYEAQ. The CDR3 is made up of 13 amino acids. Deletions cut 5 bases from V and 7 bases from J, with 14 bases between. This CDR3 is CASSGRGYGGYTF. The CDR3 nucleotides read TGTGCCAGCAGCGGACGGGGGTACGGTGGCTACACCTTC.

The chain joins TRBV25-1 to TRBJ1-2; 7 positions agree with TRBD1. The V gene end was trimmed by 2 bases and the J gene end by 8 bases; junction bases not matched to a gene: 5. Germline V CDR1 and CDR2: MGHDK, SYGVNS. The CDR3 loop spans 13 amino acids. CDR3 residues: CASSEGTVQGYTF. DNA of the CDR3: TGTGCCAGCAGTGAAGGGACAGTTCAAGGCTACACCTTC.

This chain uses TRBV6-1 with TRBJ1-1, with 12 bases matching TRBD1. Losses at the gene ends were 3 bases for V and 3 bases for J; bases not matched to a gene: 2. This CDR3 is built from 15 residues. Germline values: CDR1 MNHNS, CDR2 SASEGT. In DNA form, the CDR3 reads TGTGCCAGCAGTGAGAGGGACAGGGGGCACACTGAAGCTTTCTTT. Protein sequence: CASSERDRGHTEAFF.

This chain connects TRBV27 to TRBJ2-2; D may be TRBD1 (6 bases). V lost 6 bases, J lost 0 bases, and 23 bases lay in between. From germline, CDR1 is MNHEY and CDR2 SMNVEV (reference sequence). CDR3 length: 19 residues. CDR3 protein: CASRPRKSTGPPNTGELFF. The CDR3 DNA is TGTGCCAGCAGACCCCGAAAGAGTACAGGGCCTCCGAACACCGGGGAGCTGTTTTTT.

The chain combines TRBV18 with TRBJ1-1; D is unresolved. V was clipped by 2 bases and J by 4 bases, with 14 bases between them. The germline gives CDR1 KGHSH, CDR2 LQKENI. This CDR3 is 15 amino acids long. CDR3 DNA sequence: TGTGCCAGCTCACCAGAGGGTCTCGGGAGCACTGAAGCTTTCTTT. Amino acids: CASSPEGLGSTEAFF.

The V call is TRBV10-3, the J call TRBJ2-7; possible D gene TRBD2, 6 bases. Germline V gives CDR1 ENHRY, CDR2 SYGVKD. The CDR3 loop spans 15 amino acids. With 3 bases removed from V and 0 bases from J, the gap between germline ends came to 12 bases. The chain's CDR3 is CAISDRGLSSYEQYF. The CDR3 DNA follows: TGTGCCATCAGTGATCGGGGGTTGAGCTCCTACGAGCAGTACTTC.

The V gene is TRBV5-1, the J gene TRBJ2-1; D perhaps matches TRBD1 (6 bases). Germline CDR1 is SGHRS and CDR2 is YFSETQ. The length of the CDR3 is 15 residues. Trimming took off 0 bases at V and 8 bases at J, with 15 bases between the two ends. The CDR3 nucleotides are TGCGCCAGCAGCTTGGTAGGGACAACTTTCGATGAGCAGTTCTTC. It codes for CASSLVGTTFDEQFF. The variable domain in full, with the rest retrieved from reference TRBV5-1 and TRBJ2-1, is KAGVTQTPRYLIKTRGQQVTLSCSPISGHRSVSWYQQTPGQGLQFLFEYFSETQRNKGNFPGRFSGRQFSNSRSEMNVSTLELGDSALYLCASSLVGTTFDEQFFGPGTRLTVL.

This clone appeared a single time. The chain recombines TRBV7-8 with TRBJ1-1; tentatively, D is TRBD1 (5 bases). Germline V CDR1 and CDR2: SGHVS, FQNEAQ. This CDR3 is built from 14 residues. Trimming pared 3 bases from V and 1 base from J, leaving 9 bases between. CDR3 in DNA: TGTGCCAGCAGCTTGGGGGGGACGAACACTGAAGCTTTCTTT. As protein: CASSLGGTNTEAFF.

V usage is TRBV7-2 and J usage is TRBJ2-5; tentative D call: TRBD1 (5 bases). CDR1 and CDR2 (germline): SGHTA, FQGNSA. This CDR3 is 13 amino acids long. Trimming left V 5 bases short and J 2 bases short, with 9 bases between. Here the CDR3 DNA reads TGTGCCAGCAGCCAGGACAAACAAGAGACCCAGTACTTC. Translated, it gives CASSQDKQETQYF.

The CDR3 bases are TGTGCCAGCAGCCAAGCTCTGGGGAGAAAACAGTTCTTC. The encoded protein is CASSQALGRKQFF. This chain links TRBV14 with TRBJ2-1, with D perhaps matching TRBD2 (5 bases). The germline V and J ends were trimmed by 1 base and 13 bases, with 14 bases remaining between them. Germline loops: CDR1 SGHDN, CDR2 FVKESK. This CDR3 is 13 amino acids long.